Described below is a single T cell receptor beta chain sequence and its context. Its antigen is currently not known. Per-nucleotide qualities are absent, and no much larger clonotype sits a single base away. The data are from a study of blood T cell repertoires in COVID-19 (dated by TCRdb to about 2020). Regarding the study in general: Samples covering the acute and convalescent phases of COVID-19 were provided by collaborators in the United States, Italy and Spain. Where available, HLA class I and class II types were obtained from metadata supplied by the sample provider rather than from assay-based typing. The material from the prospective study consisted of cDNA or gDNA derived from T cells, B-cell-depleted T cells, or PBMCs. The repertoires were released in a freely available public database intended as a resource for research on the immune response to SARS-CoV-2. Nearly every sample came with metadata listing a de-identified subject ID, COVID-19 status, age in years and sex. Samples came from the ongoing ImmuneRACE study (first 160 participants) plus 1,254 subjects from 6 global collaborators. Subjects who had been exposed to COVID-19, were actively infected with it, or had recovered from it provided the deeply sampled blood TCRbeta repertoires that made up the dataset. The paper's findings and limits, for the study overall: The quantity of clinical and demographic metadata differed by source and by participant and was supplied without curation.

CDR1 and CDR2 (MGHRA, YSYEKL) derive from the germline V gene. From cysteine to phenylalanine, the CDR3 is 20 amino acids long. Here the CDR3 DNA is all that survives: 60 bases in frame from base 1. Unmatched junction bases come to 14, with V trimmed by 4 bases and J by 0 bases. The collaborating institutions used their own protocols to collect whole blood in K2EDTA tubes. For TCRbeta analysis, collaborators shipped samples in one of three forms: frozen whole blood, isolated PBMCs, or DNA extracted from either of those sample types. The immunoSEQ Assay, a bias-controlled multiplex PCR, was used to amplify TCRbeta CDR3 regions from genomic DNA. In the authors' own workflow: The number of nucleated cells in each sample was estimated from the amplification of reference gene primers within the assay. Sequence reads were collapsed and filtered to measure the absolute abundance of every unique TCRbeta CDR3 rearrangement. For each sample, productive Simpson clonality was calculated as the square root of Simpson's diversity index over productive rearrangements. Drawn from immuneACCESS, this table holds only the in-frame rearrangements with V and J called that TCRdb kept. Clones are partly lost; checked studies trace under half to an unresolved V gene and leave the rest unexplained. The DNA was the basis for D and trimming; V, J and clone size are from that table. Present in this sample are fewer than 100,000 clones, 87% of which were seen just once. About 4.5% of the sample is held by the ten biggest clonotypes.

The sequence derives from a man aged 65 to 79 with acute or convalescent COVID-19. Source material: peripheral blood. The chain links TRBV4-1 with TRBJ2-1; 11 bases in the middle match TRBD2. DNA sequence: TGCGCCAGCAGCCCCCATGGGGGACTAGCGGCTGAGAGCTCCTACAATGAGCAGTTCTTC. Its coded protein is CASSPHGGLAAESSYNEQFF.